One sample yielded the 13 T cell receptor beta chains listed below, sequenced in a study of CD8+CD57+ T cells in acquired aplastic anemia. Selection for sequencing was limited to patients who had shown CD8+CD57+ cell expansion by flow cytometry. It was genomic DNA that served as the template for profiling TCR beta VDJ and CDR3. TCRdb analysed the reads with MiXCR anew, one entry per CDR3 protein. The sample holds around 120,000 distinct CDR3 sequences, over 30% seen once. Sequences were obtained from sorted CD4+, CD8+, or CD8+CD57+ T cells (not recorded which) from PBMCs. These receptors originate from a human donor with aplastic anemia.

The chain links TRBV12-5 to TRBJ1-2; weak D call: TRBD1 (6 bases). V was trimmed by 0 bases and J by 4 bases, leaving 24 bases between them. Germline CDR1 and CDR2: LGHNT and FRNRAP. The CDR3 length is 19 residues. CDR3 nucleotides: TGTGCTAGTGGTTTGGTAGGCCCCGGTGGAGGGGGTTTGCTCTATGGCTACACCTTC. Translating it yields CASGLVGPGGGGLLYGYTF.

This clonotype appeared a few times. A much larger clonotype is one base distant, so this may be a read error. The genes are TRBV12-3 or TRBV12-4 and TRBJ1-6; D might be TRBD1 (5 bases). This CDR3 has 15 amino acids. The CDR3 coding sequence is TGTGCCGGCAGTTTACGGGGACGGGGAAATTCACCCCTCCACTTT. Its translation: CAGSLRGRGNSPLHF.

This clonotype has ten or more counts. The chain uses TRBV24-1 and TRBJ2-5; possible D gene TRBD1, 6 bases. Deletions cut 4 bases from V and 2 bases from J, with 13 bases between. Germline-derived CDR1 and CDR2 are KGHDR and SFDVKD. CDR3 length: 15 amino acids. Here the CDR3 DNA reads TGTGCCACCAGTGAAGGGGGAACCCTGCAAGAGACCCAGTACTTC. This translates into CATSEGGTLQETQYF.

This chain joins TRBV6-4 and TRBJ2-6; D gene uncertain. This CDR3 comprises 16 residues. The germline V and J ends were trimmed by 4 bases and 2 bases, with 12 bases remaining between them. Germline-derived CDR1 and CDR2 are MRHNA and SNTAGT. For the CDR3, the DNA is TGTGCCAGCAGTGGAGGCTCCCCTCCTGGGGCCAACGTCCTGACTTTC. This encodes CASSGGSPPGANVLTF.

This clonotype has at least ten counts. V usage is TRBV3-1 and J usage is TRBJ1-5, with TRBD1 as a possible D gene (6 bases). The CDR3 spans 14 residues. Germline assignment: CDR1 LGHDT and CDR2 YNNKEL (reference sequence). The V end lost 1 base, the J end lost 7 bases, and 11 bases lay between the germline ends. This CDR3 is CASSQGRGKQPQHF. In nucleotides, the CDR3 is TGTGCCAGCAGCCAAGGGAGGGGGAAACAGCCCCAGCATTTT.

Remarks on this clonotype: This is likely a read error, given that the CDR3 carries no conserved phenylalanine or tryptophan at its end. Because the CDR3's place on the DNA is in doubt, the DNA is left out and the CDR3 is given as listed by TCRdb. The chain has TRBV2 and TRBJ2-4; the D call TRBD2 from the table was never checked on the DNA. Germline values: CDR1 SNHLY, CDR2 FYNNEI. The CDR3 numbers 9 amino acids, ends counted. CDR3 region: CASSERASG.

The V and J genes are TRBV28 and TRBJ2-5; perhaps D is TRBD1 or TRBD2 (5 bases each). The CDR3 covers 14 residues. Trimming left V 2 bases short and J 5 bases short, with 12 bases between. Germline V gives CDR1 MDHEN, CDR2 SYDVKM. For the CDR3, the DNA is TGTGCCAGCAGTTTAAACCTCCGGGGCGAGACCCAGTACTTC. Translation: CASSLNLRGETQYF.

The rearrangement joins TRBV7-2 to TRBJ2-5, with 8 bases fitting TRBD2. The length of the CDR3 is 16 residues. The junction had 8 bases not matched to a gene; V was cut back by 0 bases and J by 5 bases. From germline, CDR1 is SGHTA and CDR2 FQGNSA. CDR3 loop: CASSLALVAGRETQYF. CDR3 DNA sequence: TGTGCCAGCAGCTTAGCGCTGGTAGCGGGGAGGGAGACCCAGTACTTC.

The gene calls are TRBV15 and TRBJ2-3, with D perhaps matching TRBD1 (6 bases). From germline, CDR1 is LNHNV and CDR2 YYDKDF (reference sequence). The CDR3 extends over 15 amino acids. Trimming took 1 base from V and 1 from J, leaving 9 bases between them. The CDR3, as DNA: TGTGCCACCAGCAGAGTTGGACAGCGCACAGATACGCAGTATTTT. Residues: CATSRVGQRTDTQYF.

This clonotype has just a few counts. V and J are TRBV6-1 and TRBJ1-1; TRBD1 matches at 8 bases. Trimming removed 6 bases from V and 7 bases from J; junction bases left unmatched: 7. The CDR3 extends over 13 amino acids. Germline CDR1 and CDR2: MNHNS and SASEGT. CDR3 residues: CASRGTGGSEAFF. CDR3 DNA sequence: TGTGCCAGCAGAGGGACAGGAGGTAGTGAAGCTTTCTTT.

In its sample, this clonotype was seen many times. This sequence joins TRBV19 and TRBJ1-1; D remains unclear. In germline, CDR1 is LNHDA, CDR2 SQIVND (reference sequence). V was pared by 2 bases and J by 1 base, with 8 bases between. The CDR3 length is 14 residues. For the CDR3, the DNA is TGTGCCAGTAGTATAATAGGAGAGAACACTGAAGCTTTCTTT. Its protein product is CASSIIGENTEAFF.

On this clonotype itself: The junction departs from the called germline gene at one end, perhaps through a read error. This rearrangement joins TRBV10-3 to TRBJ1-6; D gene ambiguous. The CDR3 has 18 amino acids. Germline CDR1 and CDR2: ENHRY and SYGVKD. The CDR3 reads CASSETHSCPDYNSPLHF. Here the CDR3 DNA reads TGTGCCAGCAGTGAAACGCACAGCTGCCCTGACTATAATTCACCCCTCCACTTT.

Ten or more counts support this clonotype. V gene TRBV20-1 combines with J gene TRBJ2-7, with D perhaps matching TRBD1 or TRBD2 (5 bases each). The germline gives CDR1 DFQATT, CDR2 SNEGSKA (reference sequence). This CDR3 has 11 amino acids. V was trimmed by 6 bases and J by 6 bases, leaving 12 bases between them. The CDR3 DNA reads TGCAGTGCCCGAGGGGTTTCCGAGCAGTACGTC. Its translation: CSARGVSEQYV.